This record covers a single TCR beta chain. What it binds is not known. The sample belongs to a study of graft-versus-host responses after intestinal transplantation. Study as a whole: Transplantation in recipients was multivisceral, liver-intestinal, or isolated intestinal. Induction with anti-thymocyte globulin, then tacrolimus and steroids for three to four years, was given to all recipients. Overall study findings and caveats: Levels of circulating GvH clones at their peak were associated with early post-transplant HvG declines. The recipient marrow held GvH clones, and some of them showed up first in ileum or blood.

TCRdb's table, derived via immunoSEQ multiplex PCR, lists solely in-frame clones and lacks some. The profile covers some 130,000 clones, with 85% to 95% appearing a single time and roughly 3% taken by the ten largest. V was shortened by 2 bases and J by 1 base, with 5 bases between the two germline ends. This CDR3 contains 13 residues. Germline V CDR1 and CDR2: MNHEY, SMNVEV (reference sequence). J is TRBJ1-1 and V is TRBV27; D gene uncertain. The origin of this receptor is a human donor who received an intestinal transplant. This specimen consisted of unstimulated CD8+ T cells sorted from spleen or lymph node cells, obtained before intestinal transplant. The CDR3 nucleotides are TGTGCCAGCAGTTTAGCAGAGAACACTGAAGCTTTCTTT. This sequence encodes CASSLAENTEAFF.